This T cell receptor beta chain comes out of a study of Graves' ophthalmopathy and Graves' hyperthyroidism. Trimming removed 4 bases at V and 0 bases at J, with 9 bases between. This CDR3 region has 15 residues. Germline CDR1 and CDR2: MGHRA and YSYEKL. Scientists amplified the TCR beta CDR3 regions from RNA transcripts. After a first-round RT-PCR with HTBI primers, a second-round multiplex PCR was run. TCRdb redid the calling of the multiplex PCR reads with MiXCR, one entry per CDR3 protein. The sample has 240,000 or so distinct CDR3 sequences, around 50% seen once; the top ten hold around 43%. The receptor was derived from an adult man with Graves' ophthalmopathy. V gene TRBV4-1 combines with J gene TRBJ1-4; D remains ambiguous. The specimen sequenced was peripheral blood. The CDR3 spells CASSLSEATNEKLFF. The DNA of the CDR3 is TGCGCCAGCAGCCTTTCAGAGGCAACTAATGAAAAACTGTTTTTT.